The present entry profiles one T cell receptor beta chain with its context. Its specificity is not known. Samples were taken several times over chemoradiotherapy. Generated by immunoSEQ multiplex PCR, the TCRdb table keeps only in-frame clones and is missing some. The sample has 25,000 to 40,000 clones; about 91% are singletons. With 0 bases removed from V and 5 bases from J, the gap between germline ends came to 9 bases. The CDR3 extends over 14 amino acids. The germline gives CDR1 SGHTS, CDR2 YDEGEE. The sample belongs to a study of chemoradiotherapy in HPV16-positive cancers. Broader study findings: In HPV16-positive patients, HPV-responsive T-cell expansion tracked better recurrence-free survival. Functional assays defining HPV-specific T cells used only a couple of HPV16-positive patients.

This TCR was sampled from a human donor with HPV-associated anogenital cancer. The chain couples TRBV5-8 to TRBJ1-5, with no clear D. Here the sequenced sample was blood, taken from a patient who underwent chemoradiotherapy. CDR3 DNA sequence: TGTGCCAGCAGCTTGGAGAAGGGTTATCAGCCCCAGCATTTT. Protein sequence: CASSLEKGYQPQHF.